Listed here are 14 T cell receptor beta chains from one sample, sequenced in a study of T-cell memory formation after mild COVID-19. TCRdb reprocessed the 5' RACE reads with MiXCR, giving one entry per CDR3 protein. The data contain hundreds of thousands of distinct CDR3 sequences, approximately 19% of them singletons. Sequencing input: PBMCs or a T cell subset sorted from them (not recorded which). These receptors were collected from a man aged 18 to 29 who had mild COVID-19 (a few samples of this study predate the infection). Cell type and time point are not known.

This clonotype was seen a handful of times. The J gene is TRBJ2-5, the V gene TRBV12-3 or TRBV12-4; 8 bases map to TRBD2. J lost 2 bases, V lost 10 bases, and 6 bases had no gene match. The CDR3 covers 13 residues. CDR3 DNA: TGTGCCACCCAAGCGGGAGAACAAGAGACCCAGTACTTC. Amino acids: CATQAGEQETQYF.

This clonotype was counted only a few times. The rearrangement uses TRBV28 and TRBJ1-2, with a tentative D call TRBD1 (6 bases). This CDR3 contains 12 residues. V shed 7 bases and J shed 8 bases, with 14 bases lying between them. Germline V lookup: CDR1 MDHEN, CDR2 SYDVKM. CDR3 amino acids: CASTATGGGYTF. The CDR3 DNA follows: TGTGCCAGCACCGCGACAGGAGGGGGCTACACCTTC.

The chain recombines TRBV7-2 with TRBJ2-5; perhaps TRBD2 as D (7 bases). The CDR3 spans 14 residues. V lost 3 bases to trimming and J lost 5 bases, with 13 bases between them. Germline V lookup: CDR1 SGHTA, CDR2 FQGNSA. The CDR3 protein is CASSFGRGAETQYF. For the CDR3, the DNA is TGTGCCAGCAGCTTCGGTCGGGGGGCCGAGACCCAGTACTTC.

A few counts support this clonotype. The chain carries TRBV25-1 and TRBJ1-1, with 8 bases that match TRBD1. The CDR3 length is 13 residues. Trimming removed 5 bases from V and 5 bases from J; junction bases left unmatched: 4. In germline, CDR1 is MGHDK, CDR2 SYGVNS. The DNA of the CDR3 is TGTGCCAGCAGTAATACAGGGGGGACTGAAGCTTTCTTT. Its translation: CASSNTGGTEAFF.

This clonotype showed up just a few times. The chain couples TRBV4-3 to TRBJ2-7; D is uncertain. The germline V and J ends were trimmed by 0 bases and 1 base, with 13 bases remaining between them. CDR1 and CDR2 (germline): LGHNA, YSLEER. The CDR3 length is 16 residues. CDR3 sequence: CASSQDPVPKSYEQYF. The CDR3 DNA is TGCGCCAGCAGCCAAGATCCCGTACCGAAATCCTACGAGCAGTACTTC.

Only a few counts were recorded for this clonotype. The rearrangement joins TRBV6-5 to TRBJ1-3; D perhaps matches TRBD1 (5 bases). V was pared by 8 bases and J by 0 bases, with 8 bases between. CDR1 is MNHEY, CDR2 SVGAGI, per germline. The CDR3 runs 13 residues. CDR3 nucleotides: TGTGCCAGCGCAGGGACCTCTGGAAACACCATATATTTT. Translated: CASAGTSGNTIYF.

This clonotype was seen a handful of times. The CDR3 here is CASSRVSGGAYNEQFF. In DNA, the CDR3 is TGTGCCAGCAGCCGGGTTAGCGGGGGGGCCTACAATGAGCAGTTCTTC. The chain employs TRBV11-2 and TRBJ2-1, with 11 nucleotides matching TRBD2. Germline CDR1 is SGHAT and CDR2 is FQNNGV. The trim removed 5 bases at V and 2 bases at J, leaving 5 bases unmatched. This CDR3 has 16 residues.

This chain connects TRBV5-6 to TRBJ2-5, with 8 bases identical to TRBD2. Germline trimming cut 6 bases from V and 5 bases from J; bases unmatched to any gene: 6. Germline V lookup: CDR1 SGHDT, CDR2 YYEEEE. The CDR3 extends over 13 amino acids. CDR3 DNA: TGTGCCAGCACAGAAGCGGGGGTGGAGACCCAGTACTTC. Encoded protein: CASTEAGVETQYF.

About this clonotype itself: One end of the junction does not line up with germline, which may come from a read error. The J gene is TRBJ2-5, the V gene TRBV28, with 10 bases fitting TRBD1. CDR1 MDHEN and CDR2 SYDVKM come from the germline V gene. This CDR3 comprises 15 residues. CDR3: CACSLGTGAHETQYF. CDR3 bases: TGTGCCTGCAGTCTCGGGACAGGGGCTCACGAGACCCAGTACTTC. Using reference TRBV28 and TRBJ2-5 for the parts outside the CDR3, the full variable domain is DVKVTQSSRYLVKRTGEKVFLECVQDMDHENMFWYRQDPGLGLRLIYFSYDVKMKEKGDIPEGYSVSREKKERFSLILESASTNQTSMYLCACSLGTGAHETQYFGPGTRLLVL.

The V and J genes are TRBV5-4 and TRBJ2-1; TRBD2 matches at 12 bases. The CDR3 has 17 residues. After removal of 3 bases from V and 5 bases from J, the junction contained 9 bases not matched to a gene. The germline CDR1 and CDR2 sequences are SGHNT and YYREEE (reference sequence). The CDR3 region is CASSSGTSGSKDNEQFF. The CDR3 DNA sequence: TGTGCCAGCAGCTCCGGGACTAGCGGGTCCAAAGACAATGAGCAGTTCTTC.

This chain joins TRBV7-6 and TRBJ2-1; the D gene is possibly TRBD2 (6 bases). The CDR3 loop spans 14 amino acids. The V gene's germline CDR1 is SGHVS and CDR2 FNYEAQ. The V end was cut by 5 bases, the J end by 6 bases, with 14 bases between. Here the CDR3 reads CASSPSGGPNEQFF. CDR3 nucleotides: TGTGCCAGCAGCCCTAGTGGAGGGCCCAATGAGCAGTTCTTC.

This clonotype has just a few counts. The chain is built from TRBV7-8 and TRBJ1-5; D is unclear. The CDR3 is 15 amino acids. Trimming pared 2 bases from V and 1 base from J, leaving 9 bases between. Germline CDR1 SGHVS, CDR2 FQNEAQ. CDR3 in amino acids: CASSLKGRSNQPQHF. The DNA for the CDR3 is TGTGCCAGCAGCTTAAAAGGGAGGAGCAATCAGCCCCAGCATTTT.

This clonotype was counted a few times. This chain connects TRBV10-3 to TRBJ2-7; 12 bases map to TRBD1. CDR3 length: 13 residues. The trim removed 6 bases at V and 5 bases at J, leaving 2 bases unmatched. Germline values: CDR1 ENHRY, CDR2 SYGVKD. CDR3 coding DNA: TGTGCCATCAGGGGACAGGGGGCAGACGAGCAGTACGTC. Encoded protein: CAIRGQGADEQYV.

A few counts support this clonotype. V is TRBV6-2 or TRBV6-3 and J is TRBJ2-1, with D perhaps assigned TRBD1 or TRBD2 (5 bases each). The CDR3 sequence is 13 residues long. Germline loops: CDR1 MNHEY, CDR2 SVGEGT. V was trimmed by 8 bases and J by 0 bases, leaving 8 bases between them. CDR3 bases: TGTGCCAGCTCAGGGAGCTCCTACAATGAGCAGTTCTTC. As protein: CASSGSSYNEQFF.